This paragraph reports one T cell receptor beta chain. As yet, its antigen is unknown. The authors ran a second PCR of 7 to 11 cycles using a sample-barcoded 5' primer and a J-beta primer mix. Each of the cDNA molecules was tagged by a template-switch adaptor with 12 random nucleotides. In TCRdb, the 5' RACE reads were re-called with MiXCR into one record per CDR3 protein. The sample shows more than 750,000 distinct CDR3 sequences, 29% of them seen only once. Researchers report isolating at least 6 million PBMCs per sample. The data were obtained in a study of blood T cells in healthy people across ages. Points from the study as a whole: Age brought a roughly linear fall in TCR beta diversity measured per million T cells. Long-lived donors carried more naive CD4+ cells and greater diversity than aged donors.

This same sample was also taken into another study, of T cells of mothers and their children.

Sample: blood. This clonotype was obtained from a woman aged 40 to 50 in good health.

CDR3 sequence: CASSSGRIDTQYF. CDR3 nucleotide sequence: TGTGCCAGCAGCTCTGGCCGGATCGATACGCAGTATTTT. The rearrangement links TRBV7-9 to TRBJ2-3; D is unresolved. Trimming left V 4 bases short and J 6 bases short, with 11 bases between. Germline assignment: CDR1 SEHNR and CDR2 FQNEAQ (reference sequence). This CDR3 is 13 amino acids long.